The 13 T cell receptor beta chains in this list originate from one sample, sequenced in a study of cytomegalovirus exposure and HLA in healthy donors. The PCR made use of 60 Vbeta and 13 Jbeta primers. Profiling relied on immunoSEQ multiplex PCR, and the TCRdb table lists in-frame clones only, not all of them. The repertoire consists of some 100,000 clones, with roughly 79% occurring once and the leading ten covering under 2.5%. Sequencing was performed on PBMCs. The receptors shown here come from a woman aged 25 to 45 in good health and CMV-seronegative.

The rearrangement joins TRBV29-1 to TRBJ2-1, with TRBD2 as a possible D gene (5 bases). Trimming left V 0 bases short and J 9 bases short, with 15 bases between. This CDR3 region has 14 residues. The germline V gene encodes CDR1 SQVTM and CDR2 ANQGSEA. The CDR3 here is CSVEESGRMGEQFF. The CDR3 coding sequence is TGCAGCGTTGAAGAGAGCGGTAGGATGGGTGAGCAGTTCTTC.

This rearrangement joins TRBV19 to TRBJ1-1; D is uncertain. With 6 bases removed from V and 1 base from J, the gap between germline ends came to 9 bases. The CDR3 spans 13 residues. Germline V gene lookup returns CDR1 LNHDA and CDR2 SQIVND (reference sequence). The CDR3 loop is CASSETSNTEAFF. The CDR3 DNA reads as TGTGCCAGTAGCGAAACATCGAACACTGAAGCTTTCTTT. The entire variable domain, with the rest obtained from reference TRBV19 and TRBJ1-1, is as follows: DGGITQSPKYLFRKEGQNVTLSCEQNLNHDAMYWYRQDPGQGLRLIYYSQIVNDFQKGDIAEGYSVSREKKESFPLTVTSAQKNPTAFYLCASSETSNTEAFFGQGTRLTVV.

The gene calls are TRBV7-9 and TRBJ2-7; no reliable D call. The V end was cut by 5 bases, the J end by 4 bases, with 12 bases between. CDR1 is SEHNR and CDR2 is FQNEAQ in the germline V gene (reference sequence). The CDR3 loop spans 13 amino acids. The CDR3 region has the DNA TGTGCCAGCAGCCAGACTGACTTTTACGAGCAGTACTTC. Its protein is CASSQTDFYEQYF.

This clone was counted once. The chain is built from TRBV11-3 and TRBJ2-1; the match to TRBD2 covers 8 bases. The ends lost 4 bases at V and 0 bases at J; junction bases unmatched: 5. The CDR3 has 16 residues. CDR1 and CDR2 from the germline V gene are SGHNT and YENEEA. The CDR3 is CASSSRAGVSYNEQFF. As DNA, the CDR3 is TGTGCCAGCAGCTCTCGAGCGGGAGTCTCCTACAATGAGCAGTTCTTC.

The chain carries TRBV19 and TRBJ2-3; 9 bases line up with TRBD2. The CDR3 has 15 residues. V shed 6 bases, J shed 4 bases, and the junction held 8 bases outside the gene matches. The V gene's germline CDR1 is LNHDA and CDR2 SQIVND (reference sequence). The CDR3 loop is CASREAGGAADTQYF. The CDR3 DNA is TGTGCCAGTAGGGAAGCGGGAGGAGCGGCAGATACGCAGTATTTT.

The chain employs TRBV23-1 and TRBJ2-7, with D unresolved. TRBV23-1 counts as an open reading frame of uncertain function. Trimming took off 3 bases at V and 0 bases at J, with 12 bases between the two ends. The CDR3 totals 15 residues. The CDR3 DNA reads TGCGCCAGCAGTCACCAGGATCAAATCTCCTACGAGCAGTACTTC. Protein product: CASSHQDQISYEQYF.

J is TRBJ1-1 and V is TRBV5-1; 7 bases are shared with TRBD1. The length of the CDR3 is 16 residues. The V gene's germline CDR1 is SGHRS and CDR2 YFSETQ. J was trimmed by 0 bases and V by 5 bases; bases with no gene match: 10. CDR3 protein: CASRTGTLQMNTEAFF. The CDR3 region has the DNA TGCGCCAGCAGGACAGGGACCCTACAAATGAACACTGAAGCTTTCTTT.

Within the sample, this clone is medium-sized (0.01 to 0.1%). This chain connects TRBV4-2 to TRBJ1-1; D is undetermined. The CDR3 runs to 12 residues. Trimming cost V 1 base and J 4 bases, with 4 bases left between them. CDR1 and CDR2 from the germline V gene are LGHNA and YNFKEQ. This CDR3 is CASSQVSTEAFF. The CDR3 nucleotides read TGTGCCAGCAGCCAAGTCAGCACTGAAGCTTTCTTT.

V and J are TRBV9 and TRBJ2-7; D possibly corresponds to TRBD2 (6 bases). Germline-derived CDR1 and CDR2 are SGDLS and YYNGEE. CDR3 size: 15 residues. Trimming left V 5 bases short and J 3 bases short, with 18 bases between. CDR3 loop: CASSLTGGSYYEQYF. The CDR3 DNA sequence: TGTGCCAGCAGTCTAACCGGAGGGAGCTACTACGAGCAGTACTTC.

The chain carries TRBV2 and TRBJ1-5, with TRBD1 matching over 7 bases. V was clipped by 6 bases and J by 5 bases; unmatched bases: 4. The V gene's germline CDR1 is SNHLY and CDR2 FYNNEI. The CDR3 has 13 residues. The DNA of the CDR3 is TGTGCCAGCAGGACAGGGCTCGATCAGCCCCAGCATTTT. This translates into CASRTGLDQPQHF. Supplemented by reference TRBV2 and TRBJ1-5, the full variable domain reads EPEVTQTPSHQVTQMGQEVILRCVPISNHLYFYWYRQILGQKVEFLVSFYNNEISEKSEIFDDQFSVERPDGSNFTLKIRSTKLEDSAMYFCASRTGLDQPQHFGDGTRLSIL.

The chain carries TRBV7-9 and TRBJ2-7; TRBD1 might be the D (6 bases). The CDR3 covers 12 residues. V lost 10 bases, J lost 0 bases, and 10 bases lay in between. Germline V CDR1 and CDR2: SEHNR, FQNEAQ (reference sequence). The CDR3: CATNRVSYEQYF. The CDR3 DNA reads TGTGCCACCAACAGGGTCTCCTACGAGCAGTACTTC.

The V call is TRBV11-2, the J call TRBJ1-2; D possibly corresponds to TRBD1 (6 bases). V lost 0 bases, J lost 8 bases, and 13 bases lay in between. This CDR3 region has 14 residues. The germline V gene encodes CDR1 SGHAT and CDR2 FQNNGV. The CDR3 region is CASSLDRGGEGYTF. In nucleotides, the CDR3 is TGTGCCAGCAGCTTAGACAGGGGAGGGGAAGGCTACACCTTC.

J is TRBJ2-7 and V is TRBV7-8, with TRBD2 matching over 8 bases. V was clipped by 5 bases and J by 0 bases; unmatched bases: 6. Looked up from germline, CDR1 is SGHVS and CDR2 is FQNEAQ. CDR3 length: 15 amino acids. DNA for the CDR3: TGTGCCAGCAGCCCAGTAGCGGGGAGCTCCTACGAGCAGTACTTC. Protein product: CASSPVAGSSYEQYF.